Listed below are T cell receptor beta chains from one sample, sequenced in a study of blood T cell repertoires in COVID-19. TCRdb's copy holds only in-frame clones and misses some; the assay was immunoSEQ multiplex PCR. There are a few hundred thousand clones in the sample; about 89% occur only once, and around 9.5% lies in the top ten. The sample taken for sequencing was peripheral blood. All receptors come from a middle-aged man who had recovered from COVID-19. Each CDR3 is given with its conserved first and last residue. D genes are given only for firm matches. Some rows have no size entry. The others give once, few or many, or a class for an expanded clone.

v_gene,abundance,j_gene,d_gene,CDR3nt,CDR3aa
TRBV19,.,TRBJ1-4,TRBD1,TGTGCCACCCGTCCGAGTTTACAGGGGGTTATAATGTTTTTT,CATRPSLQGVIMFF
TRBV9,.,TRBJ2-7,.,TGTGCCAGCAGCCCCCCCGGGAAGGGCGAGCAGTACTTC,CASSPPGKGEQYF
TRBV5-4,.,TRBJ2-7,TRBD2,TGTGCCAGCAGCTTGCCCTCCCTCGCGGGAGGTGGAGAGCAGTACTTC,CASSLPSLAGGGEQYF
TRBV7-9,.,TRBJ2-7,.,TGTGCCAGCAGCCGCGGTACCTACGAGCAGTACTTC,CASSRGTYEQYF
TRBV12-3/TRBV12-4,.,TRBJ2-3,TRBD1,TGTGCCAGCAGTTTAGTAGGGGGCAATACGCAGTATTTT,CASSLVGGNTQYF
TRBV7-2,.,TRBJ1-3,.,TGTGCCAGCAGCCCCCGGCGGGCAGACACCATATATTTT,CASSPRRADTIYF
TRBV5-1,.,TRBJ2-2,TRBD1,TGCGCCAGCAGCGGAAGGACAGGGAATACCGGGGAGCTGTTTTTT,CASSGRTGNTGELFF
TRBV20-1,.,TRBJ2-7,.,TGCAGTGCTAGTCTGCGCTACGAGCAGTACTTC,CSASLRYEQYF
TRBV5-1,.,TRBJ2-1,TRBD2,TGCGCCAGCAGCTTTTCCCCTAGCGGGAGGGCCGGTGGGCAGTTCTTC,CASSFSPSGRAGGQFF
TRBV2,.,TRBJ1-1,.,TGTGCCAGCACCGTTAGGGAGGTCACGCGAGGGACTGAAGCTTTCTTT,CASTVREVTRGTEAFF
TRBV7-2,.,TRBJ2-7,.,TGTGCCAGCAGCCCTCAAAAGGGGGGGTTCTACGAGCAGTACTTC,CASSPQKGGFYEQYF
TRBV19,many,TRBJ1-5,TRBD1,TGTGCCAGTAGACCACAGGGGGCCGGGAATCAGCCCCAGCATTTT,CASRPQGAGNQPQHF
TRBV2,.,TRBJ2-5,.,TGTGCCAGCATGAGGGGGGGGCAGAGAGGGCAAGAGACCCAGTACTTC,CASMRGGQRGQETQYF
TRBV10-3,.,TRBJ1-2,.,TGTGCCATCAGTGGGGGGAGGGAGCCGCATAACACCTTC,CAISGGREPHNTF
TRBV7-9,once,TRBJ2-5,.,TGTGCCAGCAGCTCACATGAGGTTCCGAAGGAGACCCAGTACTTC,CASSSHEVPKETQYF
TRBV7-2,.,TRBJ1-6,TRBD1,TGTGCCAGCAGCCCCAGGGACAGGAACTATAATTCACCCCTCCACTTT,CASSPRDRNYNSPLHF